These T cell receptor beta chains were read from a single sample in a study of CD4 T cells in relation to SARS-CoV-2 and coronaviruses. Method: immunoSEQ multiplex PCR; TCRdb's copy keeps in-frame clones and lacks some. The table lists some 70,000 clones, just over 90% of them singletons. Sequencing used naive CD4+ T cells from PBMCs. The origin of the receptors is a human donor in good health. Each CDR3 is given with its conserved first and last residue. D genes are given only for firm matches. Size is stated for part of the rows, as once, few or many counts, or as a class when the clone is expanded.

d_call: -; cdr3_length: 14; v_call: TRBV11-3; j_call: TRBJ2-1; clone_size: -; cdr3_aa: CASSGQSSYNEQFF; cdr3_nt: TGTGCCAGCAGCGGACAGAGCTCCTACAATGAGCAGTTCTTC
d_call: TRBD2; cdr3_length: 15; v_call: TRBV9; j_call: TRBJ2-7; clone_size: -; cdr3_aa: CASSVGASGSYEQYF; cdr3_nt: TGTGCCAGCAGCGTAGGGGCTAGCGGGTCCTACGAGCAGTACTTC
d_call: -; cdr3_length: 13; v_call: TRBV2; j_call: TRBJ2-7; clone_size: -; cdr3_aa: CASRVNRVHEQYF; cdr3_nt: TGTGCCAGCAGAGTCAACAGGGTCCACGAGCAGTACTTC
d_call: -; cdr3_length: 16; v_call: TRBV30; j_call: TRBJ2-1; clone_size: -; cdr3_aa: CAWSVLRGRVHNEQFF; cdr3_nt: TGTGCCTGGAGTGTACTTAGGGGGAGGGTCCACAATGAGCAGTTCTTC
d_call: TRBD2; cdr3_length: 16; v_call: TRBV9; j_call: TRBJ2-3; clone_size: once; cdr3_aa: CASSDPYSGTTDTQYF; cdr3_nt: TGTGCCAGCAGCGATCCCTATAGCGGGACCACAGATACGCAGTATTTT
d_call: TRBD1; cdr3_length: 15; v_call: TRBV7-8; j_call: TRBJ1-4; clone_size: once; cdr3_aa: CASSLEGGTNEKLFF; cdr3_nt: TGTGCCAGCAGCTTAGAAGGGGGCACTAATGAAAAACTGTTTTTT
d_call: -; cdr3_length: 13; v_call: TRBV30; j_call: TRBJ2-5; clone_size: -; cdr3_aa: CAWTRSSVETQYF; cdr3_nt: TGTGCCTGGACCCGGTCTAGCGTAGAGACCCAGTACTTC
d_call: TRBD2; cdr3_length: 14; v_call: TRBV7-3; j_call: TRBJ2-7; clone_size: -; cdr3_aa: CASSLGGRSSEQYF; cdr3_nt: TGTGCCAGCAGCTTAGGCGGGAGGTCGTCGGAGCAGTACTTC
d_call: -; cdr3_length: 14; v_call: TRBV12-5; j_call: TRBJ2-3; clone_size: -; cdr3_aa: CASGLGQSTDTQYF; cdr3_nt: TGTGCTAGTGGTTTAGGGCAGAGCACAGATACGCAGTATTTT
d_call: -; cdr3_length: 17; v_call: TRBV18; j_call: TRBJ2-2; clone_size: -; cdr3_aa: CASSPARAGWNTGELFF; cdr3_nt: TGTGCCAGCTCACCCGCCCGGGCCGGTTGGAACACCGGGGAGCTGTTTTTT
d_call: -; cdr3_length: 15; v_call: TRBV27; j_call: TRBJ2-2; clone_size: -; cdr3_aa: CASSLQGLYTGELFF; cdr3_nt: TGTGCCAGCAGTTTACAGGGGTTGTACACCGGGGAGCTGTTTTTT
d_call: -; cdr3_length: 15; v_call: TRBV27; j_call: TRBJ1-5; clone_size: -; cdr3_aa: CASSSRSFSNQPQHF; cdr3_nt: TGTGCCAGCAGTTCCAGGAGCTTTAGCAATCAGCCCCAGCATTTT
d_call: TRBD2; cdr3_length: 16; v_call: TRBV6-2/TRBV6-3; j_call: TRBJ2-3; clone_size: -; cdr3_aa: CASSPPAGGLSDTQYF; cdr3_nt: TGTGCCAGCAGTCCCCCTGCGGGGGGGCTATCAGATACGCAGTATTTT
d_call: -; cdr3_length: 16; v_call: TRBV5-1; j_call: TRBJ2-1; clone_size: -; cdr3_aa: CASSLSAGLGADEQFF; cdr3_nt: TGCGCCAGCAGCTTGTCTGCGGGACTGGGGGCGGATGAGCAGTTCTTC
d_call: TRBD2; cdr3_length: 15; v_call: TRBV30; j_call: TRBJ2-5; clone_size: -; cdr3_aa: CAWSVIKRGGETQYF; cdr3_nt: TGTGCCTGGAGTGTAATCAAGCGGGGAGGGGAGACCCAGTACTTC
d_call: -; cdr3_length: 12; v_call: TRBV12-3/TRBV12-4; j_call: TRBJ2-1; clone_size: -; cdr3_aa: CASGRQANEQFF; cdr3_nt: TGTGCCAGCGGGCGGCAGGCCAATGAGCAGTTCTTC
d_call: TRBD2; cdr3_length: 17; v_call: TRBV7-8; j_call: TRBJ2-2; clone_size: -; cdr3_aa: CASSLRWVAGTTGELFF; cdr3_nt: TGTGCCAGCAGCTTACGTTGGGTAGCGGGAACTACCGGGGAGCTGTTTTTT
d_call: TRBD1; cdr3_length: 14; v_call: TRBV2; j_call: TRBJ2-4; clone_size: -; cdr3_aa: CASSPTGGVYIQYF; cdr3_nt: TGTGCCAGCAGTCCCACAGGGGGCGTCTACATTCAGTACTTC
d_call: -; cdr3_length: 16; v_call: TRBV4-1; j_call: TRBJ1-6; clone_size: once; cdr3_aa: CASSQEPHRAGSPLHF; cdr3_nt: TGCGCCAGCAGCCAAGAGCCCCACAGGGCAGGGTCACCCCTCCACTTT
d_call: TRBD1; cdr3_length: 14; v_call: TRBV5-1; j_call: TRBJ1-2; clone_size: -; cdr3_aa: CASSPTGGAEGYTF; cdr3_nt: TGCGCCAGCAGCCCGACAGGGGGCGCGGAGGGCTACACCTTC
d_call: TRBD1; cdr3_length: 14; v_call: TRBV15; j_call: TRBJ2-3; clone_size: -; cdr3_aa: CATSMDREGDTQYF; cdr3_nt: TGTGCCACCAGCATGGACAGGGAAGGAGATACGCAGTATTTT
d_call: -; cdr3_length: 15; v_call: TRBV6-4; j_call: TRBJ2-3; clone_size: once; cdr3_aa: CASSDSGYATDTQYF; cdr3_nt: TGTGCCAGCAGTGACTCAGGGTATGCCACAGATACGCAGTATTTT
d_call: TRBD1; cdr3_length: 16; v_call: TRBV5-4; j_call: TRBJ1-4; clone_size: -; cdr3_aa: CASSSGTGRGNEKLFF; cdr3_nt: TGTGCCAGCAGCTCCGGGACAGGACGGGGTAATGAAAAACTGTTTTTT
d_call: -; cdr3_length: 19; v_call: TRBV21-1; j_call: TRBJ2-3; clone_size: -; cdr3_aa: CASSKAVSGTGSSTDTQYF; cdr3_nt: TGTGCCAGCAGCAAGGCGGTCAGCGGGACGGGGTCTAGCACAGATACGCAGTATTTT
d_call: -; cdr3_length: 12; v_call: TRBV7-3; j_call: TRBJ2-5; clone_size: -; cdr3_aa: CASSSGGGDQYF; cdr3_nt: TGTGCCAGCAGCTCCGGGGGCGGAGACCAGTACTTC
d_call: -; cdr3_length: 13; v_call: TRBV5-1; j_call: TRBJ2-5; clone_size: -; cdr3_aa: CASSETHQETQYF; cdr3_nt: TGCGCCAGCAGTGAGACACATCAAGAGACCCAGTACTTC
d_call: TRBD2; cdr3_length: 16; v_call: TRBV4-3; j_call: TRBJ2-5; clone_size: -; cdr3_aa: CASSQELAGGSETQYF; cdr3_nt: TGCGCCAGCAGCCAAGAACTAGCGGGGGGTTCGGAGACCCAGTACTTC
d_call: TRBD2; cdr3_length: 16; v_call: TRBV23-1; j_call: TRBJ2-7; clone_size: -; cdr3_aa: CASSPPGAGEYYEQYF; cdr3_nt: TGCGCCAGCAGTCCCCCCGGGGCGGGGGAGTACTACGAGCAGTACTTC
d_call: TRBD2; cdr3_length: 15; v_call: TRBV5-1; j_call: TRBJ2-5; clone_size: -; cdr3_aa: CASSLVRGDQETQYF; cdr3_nt: TGCGCCAGCAGCTTGGTACGGGGGGACCAAGAGACCCAGTACTTC
d_call: TRBD2; cdr3_length: 15; v_call: TRBV6-5; j_call: TRBJ2-7; clone_size: -; cdr3_aa: CASSTGTSDTYEQYF; cdr3_nt: TGTGCCAGCAGTACCGGGACTAGCGATACCTACGAGCAGTACTTC
d_call: TRBD1; cdr3_length: 16; v_call: TRBV10-1; j_call: TRBJ2-2; clone_size: once; cdr3_aa: CASSWGDRVNTGELFF; cdr3_nt: TGCGCCAGCAGCTGGGGGGACAGGGTGAACACCGGGGAGCTGTTTTTT
d_call: TRBD1; cdr3_length: 15; v_call: TRBV2; j_call: TRBJ1-1; clone_size: once; cdr3_aa: CASSKHRDRATEAFF; cdr3_nt: TGTGCCAGCAGTAAACACCGGGACAGGGCCACTGAAGCTTTCTTT
d_call: -; cdr3_length: 16; v_call: TRBV6-6; j_call: TRBJ1-6; clone_size: -; cdr3_aa: CASSYSSRATYSPLHF; cdr3_nt: TGTGCCAGCAGTTACTCGAGTCGTGCCACGTATTCACCCCTCCACTTT
d_call: -; cdr3_length: 15; v_call: TRBV9; j_call: TRBJ1-1; clone_size: -; cdr3_aa: CASSVGAGMNTEAFF; cdr3_nt: TGTGCCAGCAGCGTAGGGGCAGGGATGAACACTGAAGCTTTCTTT
d_call: -; cdr3_length: 15; v_call: TRBV7-9; j_call: TRBJ2-7; clone_size: -; cdr3_aa: CASSLGGGTENEQYF; cdr3_nt: TGTGCCAGCAGCTTAGGGGGGGGGACAGAGAACGAGCAGTACTTC